This TCR beta chain was identified during a study of OX40 agonist ivuxolimab in advanced cancers. Notes on the study in general: The CD4+ and CD8+ T cells in the blood had expanded clonally by week 6 at 0.1 to 3.0 mg/kg.

Profiling relied on immunoSEQ multiplex PCR, and the TCRdb table lists in-frame clones only, not all of them. The sample lists about 98,000 clones; about 92% were seen once. In regard to this clone: Antigen specificity is unknown.

Germline values: CDR1 MDHEN, CDR2 SYDVKM. Trimming stripped 5 bases from V and 0 bases from J, with 8 bases between. The CDR3 contains 14 residues. This chain connects TRBV28 to TRBJ1-3, with TRBD1 as a possible D gene (5 bases). The clonotype comes from an adult with an advanced solid tumor such as melanoma, head and neck, liver or kidney cancer. The material sequenced was CD4+ or CD8+ T cells sorted from blood, taken in a trial of the OX40 agonist ivuxolimab. The CDR3 DNA sequence: TGTGCCAGCAGTAATAGGGGCTCTGGAAACACCATATATTTT. Translation: CASSNRGSGNTIYF.